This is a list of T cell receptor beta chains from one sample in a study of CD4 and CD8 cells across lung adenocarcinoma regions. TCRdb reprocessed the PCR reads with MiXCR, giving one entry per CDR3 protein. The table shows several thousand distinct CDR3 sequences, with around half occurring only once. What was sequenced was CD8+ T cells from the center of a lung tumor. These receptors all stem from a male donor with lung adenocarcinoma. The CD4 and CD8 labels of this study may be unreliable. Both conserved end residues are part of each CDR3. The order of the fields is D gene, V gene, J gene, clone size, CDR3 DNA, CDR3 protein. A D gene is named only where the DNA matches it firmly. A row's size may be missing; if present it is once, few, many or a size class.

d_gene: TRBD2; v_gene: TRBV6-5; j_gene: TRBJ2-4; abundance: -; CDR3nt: TGTGCCAGCAGTTTTTCCCGGGGCGGGGACTACAAGCAGTACTTC; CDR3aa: CASSFSRGGDYKQYF
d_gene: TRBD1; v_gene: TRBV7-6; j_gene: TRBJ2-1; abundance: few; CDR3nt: TGTGCCAGCAGCTTGGGGAGGACAGGGTCATCCAAAAACATTCAGTTCTTC; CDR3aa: CASSLGRTGSSKNIQFF
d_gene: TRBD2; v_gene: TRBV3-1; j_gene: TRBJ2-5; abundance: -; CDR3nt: TGTGCCAGCAGGGACCGGAGGAGCGGGGGCCCAGATACCCAGTACTTC; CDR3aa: CASRDRRSGGPDTQYF
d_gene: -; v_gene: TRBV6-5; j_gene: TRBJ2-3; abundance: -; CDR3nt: TGTGCCAGCAGTTCATATAGCGGCGTCTCAACAGATACGCAGTATTTT; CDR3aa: CASSSYSGVSTDTQYF
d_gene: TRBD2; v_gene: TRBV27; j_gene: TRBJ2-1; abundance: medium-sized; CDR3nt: TGTGCCAGCAGTTCCGTGACTAGCGGGAGGGGAACGGGTGAGCAGTTCTTC; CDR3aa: CASSSVTSGRGTGEQFF
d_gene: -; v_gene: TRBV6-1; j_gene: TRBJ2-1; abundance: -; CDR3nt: TGTGCCAGCAGTCCTTTTGGGCCGGCAAATTGCAACAATGAGCAGTTCTTC; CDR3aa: CASSPFGPANCNNEQFF
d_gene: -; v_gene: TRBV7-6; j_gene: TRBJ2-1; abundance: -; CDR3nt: TGTGCCAGCAGCTTACAGGCAGGCAGCTCCTACAATGAGCAGTTCTTC; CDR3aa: CASSLQAGSSYNEQFF
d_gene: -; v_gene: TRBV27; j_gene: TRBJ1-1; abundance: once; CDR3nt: TGTGCCAGCAGTGCAGGGAGGTGGGCCACTGAAGCTTTCTTT; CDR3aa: CASSAGRWATEAFF
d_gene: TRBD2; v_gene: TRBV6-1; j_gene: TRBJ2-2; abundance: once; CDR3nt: TGTGCCAGCAGTCGAGCGGGAAGGAGCACCGGGGCGCTGTATTTT; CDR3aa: CASSRAGRSTGALYF
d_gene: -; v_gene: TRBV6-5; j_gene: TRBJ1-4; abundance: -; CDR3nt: TGTGCCAGCAGTTCTTGGGGTAGGGATGAAAAACTGTTTTTT; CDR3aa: CASSSWGRDEKLFF
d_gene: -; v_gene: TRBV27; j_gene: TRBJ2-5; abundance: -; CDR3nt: TGTGCCAGCAGTGCGGGGACTGGCGACCCTGGCCAAGAGACCCAGTACTTC; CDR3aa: CASSAGTGDPGQETQYF
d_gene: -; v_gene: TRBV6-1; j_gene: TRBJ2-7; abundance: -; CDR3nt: TGTGCCAGCAGTGAAACGTGGGGGGCGAGACGGTACGAGCAGTACTTC; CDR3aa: CASSETWGARRYEQYF
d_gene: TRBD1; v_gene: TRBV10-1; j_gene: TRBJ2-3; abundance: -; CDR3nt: TGCGCCAGCAGTGCTGGACAGGGCAAAGAGACCCAGTACTTT; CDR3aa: CASSAGQGKETQYF
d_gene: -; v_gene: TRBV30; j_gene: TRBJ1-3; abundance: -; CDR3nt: TGTGCCTGGAGGTCTCGGGGGGGCTCTGGAAACACCATATATTTT; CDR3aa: CAWRSRGGSGNTIYF
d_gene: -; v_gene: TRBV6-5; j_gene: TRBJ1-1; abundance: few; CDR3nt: TGTGCCAGCAGTTACCGGGGGATGAACACTGAAGCTTTCTTT; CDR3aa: CASSYRGMNTEAFF
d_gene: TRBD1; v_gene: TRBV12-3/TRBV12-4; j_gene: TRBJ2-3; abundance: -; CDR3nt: TGTGCCAGCAGTTACAGGGGCCGGGGAGCAGATACGCAGTATTTT; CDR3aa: CASSYRGRGADTQYF
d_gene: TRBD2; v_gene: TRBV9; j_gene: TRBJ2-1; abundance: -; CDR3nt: TGTGCCAGCAGCGTCTCCCCTAGCGGGAAAGAGACCCAGTTCTTC; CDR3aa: CASSVSPSGKETQFF
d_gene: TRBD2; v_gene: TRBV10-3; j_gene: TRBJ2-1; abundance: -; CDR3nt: TGTGCCACCGGGGGGGGGGGGGGCTACAATGAGCAGTTCTTC; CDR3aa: CATGGGGGYNEQFF
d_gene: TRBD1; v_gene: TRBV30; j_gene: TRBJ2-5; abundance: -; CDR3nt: TGTGCCTGGACCTGGGAGACAGGGGTGACCCAGTACTTC; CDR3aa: CAWTWETGVTQYF
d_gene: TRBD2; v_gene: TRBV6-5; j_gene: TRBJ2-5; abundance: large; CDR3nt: TGTGCCAGCAGTTACTCGGGGACTAGCGGGAGTGAGACCCAGTACTTC; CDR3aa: CASSYSGTSGSETQYF
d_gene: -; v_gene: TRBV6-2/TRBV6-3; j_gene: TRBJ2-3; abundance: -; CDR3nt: TGTGCCAGCAGCCCTACCCCGAGGGGGGGCACAGATACGCAGTATTTT; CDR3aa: CASSPTPRGGTDTQYF
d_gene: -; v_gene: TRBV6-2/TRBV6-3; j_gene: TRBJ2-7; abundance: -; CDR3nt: TGTGCCAGCAGTTACTCTGGGACCTCCCTCCCCGAGCAGTACTTC; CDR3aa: CASSYSGTSLPEQYF
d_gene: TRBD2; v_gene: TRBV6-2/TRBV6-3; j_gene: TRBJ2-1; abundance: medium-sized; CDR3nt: TGTGCCAGCAGTTACCTGGGACTAAACGATGAGCAGTTCTTC; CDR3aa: CASSYLGLNDEQFF
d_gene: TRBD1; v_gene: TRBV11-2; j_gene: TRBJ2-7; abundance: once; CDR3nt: TGTGCCAGCAGCCCGGACAGGGAGCCCTACGAGCAGTACTTC; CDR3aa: CASSPDREPYEQYF
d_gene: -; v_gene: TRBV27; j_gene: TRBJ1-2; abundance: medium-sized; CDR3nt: TGTGCCAGCAGTTTATCGCAGGATTATGGCTACACCTTC; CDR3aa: CASSLSQDYGYTF
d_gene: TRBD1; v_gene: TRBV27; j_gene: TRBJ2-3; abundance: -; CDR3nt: TGTGCCAGGAGTTCCGGACAGGGGGGGCCAGATACGCAGTATTTT; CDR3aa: CARSSGQGGPDTQYF
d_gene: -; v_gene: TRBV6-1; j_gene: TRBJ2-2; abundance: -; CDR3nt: TGTGCCAGCAGTCGAAACGGGGAGCTGTTTTTT; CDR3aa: CASSRNGELFF
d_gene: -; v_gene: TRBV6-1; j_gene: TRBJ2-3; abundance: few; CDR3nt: -; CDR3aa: CASTGIGVGSGSNVLTF
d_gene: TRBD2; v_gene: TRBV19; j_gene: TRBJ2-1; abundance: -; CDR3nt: TGTGCCAGTAGTAACCCCGGACTAGCCGGAGAGCAGTTCTTC; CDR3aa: CASSNPGLAGEQFF
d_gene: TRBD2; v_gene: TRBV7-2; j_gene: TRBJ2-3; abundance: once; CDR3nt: TGTGCCAGCAGCTTAGAGGGACTAGTTGGTACGCAGTATTTT; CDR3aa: CASSLEGLVGTQYF
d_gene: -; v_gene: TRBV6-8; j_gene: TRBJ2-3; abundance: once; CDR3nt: TGTGCCAGCAGGTACGCCCGGGGAGGAGACACAGAGACGCAGTATTTT; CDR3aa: CASRYARGGDTETQYF
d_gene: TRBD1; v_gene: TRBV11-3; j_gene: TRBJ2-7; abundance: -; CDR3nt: TGTGCCAGCAGCTTAGGTGACAGGGGGCTGTTTGACGAGCAGTACTTC; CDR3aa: CASSLGDRGLFDEQYF
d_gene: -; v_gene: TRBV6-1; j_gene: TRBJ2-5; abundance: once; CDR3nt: TGTGCCAGGGGGCTCGGGGGGCGTGACCAAGAGACCCAGTACTTC; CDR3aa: CARGLGGRDQETQYF
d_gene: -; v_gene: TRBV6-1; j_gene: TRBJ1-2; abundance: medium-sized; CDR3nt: TGTGCCAGCAGTGAACCGGGGGCGGGAGGCTACACCTTC; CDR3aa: CASSEPGAGGYTF
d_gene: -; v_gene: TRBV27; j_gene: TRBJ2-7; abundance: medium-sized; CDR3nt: TGTGCCAGCAGATTTGCAGGGACGCACTTGGGGCAGTACTTC; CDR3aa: CASRFAGTHLGQYF
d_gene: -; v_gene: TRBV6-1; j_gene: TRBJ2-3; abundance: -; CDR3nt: TGTGCCAGCAGTCAAGGCCTAGCCGAACGCACAGATACGCAGTATTTT; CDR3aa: CASSQGLAERTDTQYF